Listed below are T cell receptor beta chains from one sample, sequenced in a study of PD-L1 blockade in urothelial cancer. Sequencing was performed with immunoSEQ multiplex PCR; in TCRdb, only in-frame clones are kept and a portion is missing. This table holds approximately 70,000 clones, 85% to 90% found once. Sequencing used PBMCs, obtained around atezolizumab (anti-PD-L1) treatment. These receptors all come from a man aged 55 to 69 with urothelial cancer. Both conserved end residues are part of each CDR3. The D gene is left open where the match is weak. Clone size is not always given. Where it is, it says once, few, many or a class for expanded clones.

size	J	D	V	DNA	CDR3
once	TRBJ2-2	TRBD2	TRBV30	TGTGCCTGTTCTTGGGGGGGGTTCACCGGGGAGCTGTTTTTT	CACSWGGFTGELFF
once	TRBJ2-7	TRBD2	TRBV7-9	TGTGCCAGCAGCCTACGACTAGCCCAGGCGTCTTTGTACTTC	CASSLRLAQASLYF
.	TRBJ1-5	.	TRBV7-9	TGTGCCAGCAGCTTGGGCAGGGGTCAGCCCCAGCATTTT	CASSLGRGQPQHF
.	TRBJ2-1	TRBD2	TRBV19	TGTGCCAGTAGTACTGCTAGCGGGAGGATACTTTACAATGAGCAGTTCTTC	CASSTASGRILYNEQFF
.	TRBJ2-2	.	TRBV7-3	TGTGCCAGCAGCTTAGGGGGCACGACAGGAGGCCCCGGGGAGCTGTTTTTT	CASSLGGTTGGPGELFF
few	TRBJ2-1	TRBD1	TRBV6-5	TGTGCCAGCAGAAGAGACAGGGAGTACAATGAGCAGTTCTTC	CASRRDREYNEQFF
.	TRBJ1-4	.	TRBV2	TGTGCCAGCAAGGCTAGAGTTAATGAAAAACTGTTTTTT	CASKARVNEKLFF
.	TRBJ2-4	TRBD1	TRBV2	TGTGCCAGCAGCGATAAGACAGGGGTGGGGGCCAAAAACATTCAGTACTTC	CASSDKTGVGAKNIQYF
.	TRBJ1-1	.	TRBV5-1	TGCGCCAGCAGCTTGCAGGGCAGGTACACTGAAGCTTTCTTT	CASSLQGRYTEAFF
.	TRBJ1-4	TRBD1	TRBV6-5	TGTGCCAGCGGGGACAGGGGTGTTGAAAAACTGTTTTTT	CASGDRGVEKLFF
.	TRBJ1-4	TRBD1	TRBV6-6	TGTGCCAGCAGTGGAGACAGGGGGCTGTATGAAAAACTGTTTTTT	CASSGDRGLYEKLFF
.	TRBJ2-1	TRBD2	TRBV9	TGTGCCAGCAGCGTAGTCGGACTAGCGCATGTCTACAATGAGCAGTTCTTC	CASSVVGLAHVYNEQFF
.	TRBJ1-4	.	TRBV10-3	TGTGCCATCAGTGAGTCGGTGCTGGGGGGGAATGAAAAACTGTTTTTT	CAISESVLGGNEKLFF
.	TRBJ2-7	TRBD2	TRBV5-5	TGTGCCAGCAGCTTTTCGCTAGCGGGAGTCTACGAGCAGTACTTC	CASSFSLAGVYEQYF
.	TRBJ2-7	.	TRBV10-3	TGTGCCATCAGCTACGGAGGAACCTACGAGCAGTACTTC	CAISYGGTYEQYF
.	TRBJ2-7	.	TRBV6-5	TGTGCCAGCGCCTCTGGGGGGGCTGGGACGTACGAGCAGTACTTC	CASASGGAGTYEQYF
.	TRBJ2-3	TRBD1	TRBV19	TGTGCCAGTAGTATCCAGACAGGGGGATTCACAGATACGCAGTATTTT	CASSIQTGGFTDTQYF
.	TRBJ2-6	TRBD1	TRBV7-9	TGTGCCAGCAGCTTCTCGGGACAGGGGTCCAACGTCCTGACTTTC	CASSFSGQGSNVLTF
.	TRBJ2-2	.	TRBV21-1	TGTGCCAGCAGCGGCCTGAGAGGACAGGCGCACACCGGGGAGCTGTTTTTT	CASSGLRGQAHTGELFF
.	TRBJ2-1	TRBD2	TRBV5-1	TGCGCCAGCAGCTTGGAGCCAACTAGCGGGATACGTTACAATGAGCAGTTCTTC	CASSLEPTSGIRYNEQFF
.	TRBJ2-3	.	TRBV7-3	TGTGCCAGCAGCGCCGACACGACAGATACGCAGTATTTT	CASSADTTDTQYF
.	TRBJ2-5	TRBD2	TRBV6-5	TGTGCCAGCAAGGGGACTAGACCGCAAGAGACCCAGTACTTC	CASKGTRPQETQYF
.	TRBJ2-1	TRBD2	TRBV7-2	TGTGCCAGCAGCTCGGGACTAGCCCAGGCGCAGTTCTTC	CASSSGLAQAQFF
few	TRBJ1-1	.	TRBV28	TGTGCCAGCAGGTTTGACCACTGGGGAGGACTCACCCGGGGCACTGAAGCTTTCTTT	CASRFDHWGGLTRGTEAFF
.	TRBJ2-7	TRBD1	TRBV11-2	TGTGCCAGCAGACGAGCCGGGACAGGGGACTACGAGCAGTACTTC	CASRRAGTGDYEQYF
.	TRBJ1-2	TRBD1	TRBV5-1	TGCGCCAGCAAGGAGGGACAGTCCCCCAGCGGAGGCTACACCTTC	CASKEGQSPSGGYTF
.	TRBJ2-2	.	TRBV7-2	TGTGCCAGCAGCCCGCGGGTAGACCCCGGGGAGCTGTTTTTT	CASSPRVDPGELFF
.	TRBJ2-1	.	TRBV5-1	TGCGCCAGCAGCTTAGAGGATAGCTCCTACAATGAGCAGTTCTTC	CASSLEDSSYNEQFF
.	TRBJ2-7	TRBD1	TRBV14	TGTGCCAGCAGCCGAGTGGGGCAGGGGGCTGGCGAGCAGTACTTC	CASSRVGQGAGEQYF
.	TRBJ1-4	.	TRBV7-2	TGTGCCAGCAGCTTACAGGGTTTTGGTAATGAAAAACTGTTTTTT	CASSLQGFGNEKLFF
.	TRBJ2-2	TRBD2	TRBV19	TGTGCCAGTAGGAGGACTAGACTCGTCGGGGAGCTGTTTTTT	CASRRTRLVGELFF
.	TRBJ1-5	TRBD1	TRBV28	TGTGCCAGCAAAGAGACAGGGGGCCACCGATTTCAGCCCCAGCATTTT	CASKETGGHRFQPQHF
.	TRBJ2-3	TRBD2	TRBV7-2	TGTGCCAGCAGGCTAGCGGGAGGGCGCACAGATACGCAGTATTTT	CASRLAGGRTDTQYF
.	TRBJ2-7	TRBD1	TRBV15	TGTGCCACCAGCAGGCTCCGGGACAGAGACTACGAGCAGTACTTC	CATSRLRDRDYEQYF
.	TRBJ2-5	.	TRBV7-8	TGTGCCAGCAGCTTAGAACTAGCCGGGGAGACCCAGTACTTC	CASSLELAGETQYF
.	TRBJ2-1	TRBD2	TRBV28	TGTGCCAGCGCATCTAGCGGGAGTGCCGATGAGCAGTTCTTC	CASASSGSADEQFF
once	TRBJ2-1	TRBD1	TRBV18	TGTGCCAGCTCACGGGGGACAGGGGGAATCGATGAGCAGTTCTTC	CASSRGTGGIDEQFF
.	TRBJ2-7	TRBD2	TRBV19	TGTGCCAGTAGTATAGTCGGGACTAGCGGCTTTTCCTACGAGCAGTACTTC	CASSIVGTSGFSYEQYF
.	TRBJ1-2	TRBD1	TRBV28	TGTGCCAGCACCCAGACAGGGTTTAACTATGGCTACACCTTC	CASTQTGFNYGYTF
.	TRBJ1-5	.	TRBV6-1	TGTGCCACCACCTTGACCGGGACACACAATCAGCCCCAGCATTTT	CATTLTGTHNQPQHF
.	TRBJ2-7	.	TRBV18	TGTGCCAGCTCACCAAGATCGGGACAAACCTACGAGCAGTACTTC	CASSPRSGQTYEQYF
.	TRBJ1-1	TRBD1	TRBV11-2	TGTGCCAGCAGCTCGCAATCCCAGGGGGTGAACACTGAAGCTTTCTTT	CASSSQSQGVNTEAFF
once	TRBJ2-7	.	TRBV10-3	TGTGCCATCAGGACGGGAGCCACGAGCTCCTACGAGCAGTACTTC	CAIRTGATSSYEQYF
once	TRBJ1-2	.	TRBV27	TGTGCCAGCAGCGAAGAAGGGAGAAACTATGGCTACACCTTC	CASSEEGRNYGYTF
.	TRBJ2-1	TRBD1	TRBV7-2	TGTGCCAGCAGGCTGACCGGGACAGGTCACAATGAGCAGTTCTTC	CASRLTGTGHNEQFF
.	TRBJ1-2	.	TRBV7-9	TGTGCCAGCAGCTTACAGGTTACCCAGAACTATGGCTACACCTTC	CASSLQVTQNYGYTF
.	TRBJ1-1	TRBD1	TRBV10-3	TGTGCCATCAGTGAGACAGGGGGTCTCACTGAAGCTTTCTTT	CAISETGGLTEAFF
once	TRBJ1-1	.	TRBV6-5	TGTGCCAGCAGGTCCCAGGGATGGGCCGACACTGAAGCTTTCTTT	CASRSQGWADTEAFF
.	TRBJ2-7	.	TRBV7-2	TGTGCCAGCAGCTTAGGACGCGACAAGCCCTACGAGCAGTACTTC	CASSLGRDKPYEQYF
few	TRBJ1-1	TRBD1	TRBV30	TGTGCCTGGAGGAACACAGGGGCACTGAACACTGAAGCTTTCTTT	CAWRNTGALNTEAFF
.	TRBJ1-1	.	TRBV7-2	TGTGCCAGCAGCTTAGAATATGGGAGGGGCGAGGCTTTCTTT	CASSLEYGRGEAFF
.	TRBJ2-2	.	TRBV5-8	TGTGCCAGCGCTCGCGCCCGGACATTTCCGAACACCGGGGAGCTGTTTTTT	CASARARTFPNTGELFF
once	TRBJ1-5	.	TRBV7-9	TGTGCCAGCAGTTCTGACGGGGGTAGCAATCAGCCCCAGCATTTT	CASSSDGGSNQPQHF
.	TRBJ2-7	TRBD1	TRBV9	TGTGCCAGCAGTGCGACAGGGGTCCCCCCCCAGTACTTC	CASSATGVPPQYF
.	TRBJ1-1	TRBD1	TRBV5-8	TGTGCCAGCAGCTTGAGTCAGGGGGCACGAAGTGCCGTTGAAGCTTTCTTT	CASSLSQGARSAVEAFF
.	TRBJ2-7	TRBD1	TRBV5-4	TGTGCCAGCAGCTTGGGCGGGACAGGGATGTACGAGCAGTACTTC	CASSLGGTGMYEQYF
.	TRBJ2-7	.	TRBV10-1	TGCGCCAGCAGTAAAGGGGGGGGCCCCTACGAGCAGTACTTC	CASSKGGGPYEQYF